This entry features one TCR beta chain sequence. Its target is unknown. Alongside a J-beta primer mix, a sample-barcoded 5' primer served in a second PCR lasting 7 to 11 cycles. TCRdb used MiXCR to reprocess the 5' RACE reads, holding one entry per CDR3 protein. This sample has 1.5 million to 2 million distinct CDR3 sequences, with over 25% found just once. The individuals who served as donors were healthy Caucasians living in Russia, aged roughly 6 to 100. The data stem from a study of blood T cells in healthy people across ages. Across the whole study: About one barcoded beta molecule per two T cells was the capture yield of template switching.

Whole-study findings and limits: Because sorting was not performed, PBMCs prevented conclusive naive versus antigen-experienced comparison.

V lost 0 bases and J lost 3; bases outside the gene matches: 3. Germline CDR1 is SGDLS and CDR2 is YYNGEE. The CDR3 loop spans 16 amino acids. V gene TRBV9 combines with J gene TRBJ2-3, with 11 bases that match TRBD2. The sample was blood. The source is a young woman in good health. The DNA of the CDR3 is TGTGCCAGCAGCGTAGGGGCTAGCGGGAGGACAGATACGCAGTATTTT. Amino acid sequence: CASSVGASGRTDTQYF.